This T cell receptor (beta chain) was observed in a study of blood T cell repertoires in COVID-19. Looking at the study overall: Sample material is recorded as cDNA or gDNA derived from T cells, B-cell-depleted T cells, or PBMCs.

Per the authors' pipeline: Reference gene primers were amplified, and this amplification served to estimate nucleated cell counts. Libraries were prepared by immunoSEQ multiplex PCR; TCRdb keeps only in-frame clonotypes and omits some of them. V, J and clone size reflect that table, while D and trimming were determined from the DNA. The data show 100,000 to 150,000 clones, about 70% seen once. Seattle patients were enrolled during active infection and followed longitudinally. Sequencing input: peripheral blood. The source is an elderly man with COVID-19, enrolled during active disease.

This chain's CDR3 is CATSGWERTDTQYF. The CDR3 DNA is TGTGCCACCTCGGGATGGGAGCGTACAGATACGCAGTATTTT. The V and J genes are TRBV24-1 and TRBJ2-3; tentative D call: TRBD2 (5 bases). The germline V and J ends were trimmed by 9 bases and 3 bases, with 15 bases remaining between them. CDR3 length equals 14 residues. The V gene's germline CDR1 is KGHDR and CDR2 SFDVKD.